Detailed here is one T cell receptor (beta chain). Original handling: Amplification from reference gene primers served as the basis for estimated nucleated cell counts. Method: immunoSEQ multiplex PCR; TCRdb's copy keeps in-frame clones and lacks some. That table furnishes V, J and clone size, whereas the DNA furnished D and trimming. The table shows approximately 200,000 clones, with about 85% occurring only once. This sample stems from a study of blood T cell repertoires in COVID-19. The overall study: COVID-19 samples, acute and convalescent, were from the United States, Italy and Spain.

Per the germline V gene, CDR1 is MNHEY and CDR2 is SVGEGT. The CDR3 has 15 residues. Trimming removed 0 bases from V and 6 bases from J; junction bases left unmatched: 4. Sequencing was performed on peripheral blood. J is TRBJ2-1 and V is TRBV6-2 or TRBV6-3, with 8 bases fitting TRBD1. The sequence came from a man aged 40-49 years with acute or convalescent COVID-19. In DNA, the CDR3 is TGTGCCAGCAGTTACTCGGCAGGGGGCTCCAATGAGCAGTTCTTC. Translated, it gives CASSYSAGGSNEQFF.